This T cell receptor (beta chain) was identified in a study of cytomegalovirus exposure and HLA in healthy donors. V was cut by 6 bases and J by 5 bases, with 18 bases left in between. Germline assignment: CDR1 MDHEN and CDR2 SYDVKM. The CDR3 has 15 residues. PCR involved 60 Vbeta and 13 Jbeta primers. Libraries were prepared by immunoSEQ multiplex PCR; TCRdb keeps only in-frame clonotypes and omits some of them. The table shows approximately 140,000 clones, with roughly four fifths occurring only once. The chain employs TRBV28 and TRBJ2-3; D is undetermined. The source material was PBMCs. This TCR derives from a woman aged 55-69 years in good health and CMV-seronegative. The CDR3 DNA reads as TGTGCCAGCAGGGGTTCGCAGGCCTCTGAAGATACGCAGTATTTT. Protein sequence: CASRGSQASEDTQYF.